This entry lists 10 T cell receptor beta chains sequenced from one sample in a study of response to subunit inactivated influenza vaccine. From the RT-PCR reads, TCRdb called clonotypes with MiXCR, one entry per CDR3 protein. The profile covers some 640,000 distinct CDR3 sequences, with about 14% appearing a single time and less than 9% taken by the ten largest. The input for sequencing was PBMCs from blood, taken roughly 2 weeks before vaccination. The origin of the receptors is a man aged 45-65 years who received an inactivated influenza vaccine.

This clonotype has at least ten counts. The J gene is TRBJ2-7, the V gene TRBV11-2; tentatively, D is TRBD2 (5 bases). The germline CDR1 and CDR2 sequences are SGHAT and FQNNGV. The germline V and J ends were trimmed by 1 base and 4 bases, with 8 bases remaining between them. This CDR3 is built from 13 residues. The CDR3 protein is CASSLVRGYEQYF. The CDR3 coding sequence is TGTGCCAGCAGCTTAGTACGAGGGTACGAGCAGTACTTC.

The CDR3 region is CASSDYLAGGTDTQYF. CDR3 coding DNA: TGTGCCAGCAGTGACTACCTAGCGGGGGGCACAGATACGCAGTATTTT. The chain links TRBV6-1 to TRBJ2-3, with 10 bases identical to TRBD2. The CDR3 runs to 16 residues. Trimming at V came to 3 bases and at J to 1 base, leaving 4 bases not matched to a gene. The germline V gene has CDR1 MNHNS and CDR2 SASEGT.

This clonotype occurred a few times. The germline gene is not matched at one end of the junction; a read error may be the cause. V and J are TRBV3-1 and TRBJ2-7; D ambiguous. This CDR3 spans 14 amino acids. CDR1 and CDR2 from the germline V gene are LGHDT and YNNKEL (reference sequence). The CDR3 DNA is TGTGCCAGCAGCAAAGACAAGGAGTTCTACGAGCAGTACTTC. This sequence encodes CASSKDKEFYEQYF.

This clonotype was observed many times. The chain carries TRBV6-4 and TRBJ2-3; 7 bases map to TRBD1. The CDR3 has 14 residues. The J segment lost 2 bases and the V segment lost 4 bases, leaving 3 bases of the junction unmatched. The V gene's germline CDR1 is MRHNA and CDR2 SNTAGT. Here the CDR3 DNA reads TGTGCCAGCAGTGGGGACAGTGACACAGATACGCAGTATTTT. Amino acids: CASSGDSDTDTQYF.

The CDR3 DNA reads as TGTGCCAGCAGTTACGCGGCCCGGCAGGGGTGGAATCAGCCCCAGCATTTT. Protein: CASSYAARQGWNQPQHF. The rearrangement links TRBV6-2 or TRBV6-3 to TRBJ1-5; TRBD1 is a possible D gene (6 bases). The CDR3 consists of 17 residues. Germline CDR1 and CDR2: MNHEY and SVGEGT. Trimming stripped 2 bases from V and 4 bases from J, with 18 bases between.

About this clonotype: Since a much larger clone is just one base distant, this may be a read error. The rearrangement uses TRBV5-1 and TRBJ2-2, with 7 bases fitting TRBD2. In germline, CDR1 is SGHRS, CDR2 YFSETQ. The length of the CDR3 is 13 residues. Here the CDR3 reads CASSWTRFGELSF. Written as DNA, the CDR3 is TGCGCCAGCAGCTGGACTAGATTCGGGGAGCTGTCTTTT.

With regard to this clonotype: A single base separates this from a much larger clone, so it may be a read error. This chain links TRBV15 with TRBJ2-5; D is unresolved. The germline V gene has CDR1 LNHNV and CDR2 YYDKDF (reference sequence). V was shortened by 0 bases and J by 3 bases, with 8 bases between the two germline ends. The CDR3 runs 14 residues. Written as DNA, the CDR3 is TGTGCCACCAGCAGAGATCCTACGGAAGAGACCCAGTACTTC. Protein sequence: CATSRDPTEETQYF.

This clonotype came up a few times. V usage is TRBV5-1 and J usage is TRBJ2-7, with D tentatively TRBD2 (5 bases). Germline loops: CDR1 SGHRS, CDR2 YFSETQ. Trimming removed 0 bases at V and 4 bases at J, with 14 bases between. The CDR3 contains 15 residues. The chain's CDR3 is CASSLAVQPGYEQYF. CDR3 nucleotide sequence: TGCGCCAGCAGCTTGGCGGTCCAACCGGGGTACGAGCAGTACTTC.

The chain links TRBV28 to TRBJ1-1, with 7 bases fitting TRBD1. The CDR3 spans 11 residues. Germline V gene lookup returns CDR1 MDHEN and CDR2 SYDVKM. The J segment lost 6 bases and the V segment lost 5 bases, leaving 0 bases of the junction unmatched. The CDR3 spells CASSTGAEAFF. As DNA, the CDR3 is TGTGCCAGCAGTACAGGGGCTGAAGCTTTCTTT.

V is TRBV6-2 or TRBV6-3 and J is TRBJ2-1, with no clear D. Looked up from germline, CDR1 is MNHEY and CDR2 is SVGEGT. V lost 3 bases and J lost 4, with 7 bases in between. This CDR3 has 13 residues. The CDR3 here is CASSYVLYNEQFF. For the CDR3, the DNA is TGTGCCAGCAGTTATGTCTTATACAATGAGCAGTTCTTC.